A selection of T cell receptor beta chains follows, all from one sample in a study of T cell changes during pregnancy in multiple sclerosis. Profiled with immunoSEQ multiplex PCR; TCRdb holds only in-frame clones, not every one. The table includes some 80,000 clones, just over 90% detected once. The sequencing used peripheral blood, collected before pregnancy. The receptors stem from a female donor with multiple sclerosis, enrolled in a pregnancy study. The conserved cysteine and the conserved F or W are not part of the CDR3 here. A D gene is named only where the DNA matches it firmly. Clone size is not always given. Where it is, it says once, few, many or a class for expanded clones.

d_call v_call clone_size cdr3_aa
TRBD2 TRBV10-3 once AIRPREREGYYEQY
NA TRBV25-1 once ASSPSPLLSTDTQY
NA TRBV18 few ASSPRVAAQPYEQY
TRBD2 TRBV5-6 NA ASSWSGSFYEQY
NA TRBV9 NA ASSVAGANTGELF
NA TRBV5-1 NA ASSEGSGSSYNEQF
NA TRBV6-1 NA ASSEAPGWAQH
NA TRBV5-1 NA ASSLLGSGVRVDEQY
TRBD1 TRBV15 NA ATSRDGGQRYNEQF
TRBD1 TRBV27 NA ASSRTGGVEKLF
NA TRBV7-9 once ASRTRVQETQY
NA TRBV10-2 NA AAGPVDFGEQY
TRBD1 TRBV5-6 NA ASSLAGTGYEKLF
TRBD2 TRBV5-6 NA ASSLLAGGRGGQF
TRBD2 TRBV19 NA ASSTAGTSGRATYEQY
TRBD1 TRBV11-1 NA ASSRDSVNTEAF
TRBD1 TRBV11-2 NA ASSDGQGFSGNTIY
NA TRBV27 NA ASSPTPGPNEQY
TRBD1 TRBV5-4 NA ASSPRQGGNNEQF
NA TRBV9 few ASRTAVGPGELF
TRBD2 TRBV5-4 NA ASSRGGVGGYNEQF
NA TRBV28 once ASSASRGEKLF
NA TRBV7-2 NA ASSLVLVRDEQF
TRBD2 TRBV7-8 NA ASSLVGGDRF
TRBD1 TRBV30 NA ALRDRYLSGNTIY
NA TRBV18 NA ASSPPVRSTDTQY
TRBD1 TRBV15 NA ATSKRQGFIADTQY
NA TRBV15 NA ATSRTDSNQPQH
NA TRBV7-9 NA ASSHQGTNEKLF
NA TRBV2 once ASSPGTPNEQF